This T cell receptor beta chain was retrieved from a study of PD-1 blockade in classical Hodgkin lymphoma (dated by TCRdb to 2019 to 2021). Background on the whole study: Nivolumab dosing was 3 mg/kg intravenously every 2 weeks, continuing until either disease progression or unacceptable toxicity. To define a peripheral blood immune signature of response to PD-1 blockade in classical Hodgkin lymphoma, the study combined TCR beta sequencing with CyTOF.

The CDR1 and CDR2 encoded by the germline V gene (reference sequence) are LNHDA and SQIVND. The cysteine opens and the phenylalanine closes a CDR3 of 15 amino acids. Solely the CDR3 DNA is kept, with 45 bases framed from the first base. At the junction V is shortened by 3 bases and J by 8 bases, with 16 bases in between. Genomic DNA was isolated using the Qiagen DNeasy kit from unsorted PBMCs as well as from negatively selected CD4+ and CD8+ fractions. Using primers that anneal to V and J segments, immunoSEQ multiplex PCR amplified the TCR beta CDR3 regions. A synthetic immune receptor repertoire was used to minimize amplification bias, and any residual bias was removed computationally once sequencing was done. On the study's bioinformatics: Custom Python scripts were used to quantify repertoire diversity as the Shannon entropy index. Unsorted, CD4+ and CD8+ repertoires were analyzed separately, except in combined analyses where CD4+ and CD8+ sequences were merged in silico. Clonal expansion was defined as a frequency increase of at least 2-fold after treatment compared with C1D1, and clones undetected at baseline were assigned a pseudocount of 0.5. Singleton clones were defined as clones with 0 or 1 copy at C1D1, and non-singleton clones were defined as clones with 2 or more copies. Clones expanded in unsorted samples were annotated as CD4+, CD8+ or unknown by matching protein sequences in sorted samples from the same patient. Wilcoxon tests on paired samples were used to test changes in diversity from C1D1 to C4D1. The source is immuneACCESS, and TCRdb retained only in-frame sequences with V and J called. Part of the clones is not carried over; for the studies checked, unresolved V genes explain less than half of this, and the remainder is unexplained. D and trimming come from the DNA, and the V and J calls and clone size come from that table. The sample profile shows about 7,400 clones; over 65% of them were found once. About 43% of the sample is held by the ten biggest clonotypes.

The time point label corresponds to: cycle 2 day 1 (C2D1) of nivolumab. All trial patients had relapsed after autologous stem cell transplantation, with cohorts A, B and C differing in prior brentuximab vedotin exposure. The trial cohort included some 53 patients with relapsed/refractory classical Hodgkin lymphoma, and each patient had a best overall response of complete response, partial response or progressive disease. Trial patients were treated with single-agent nivolumab in the multi-cohort phase II CheckMate 205 trial. An independent review committee assessed best overall response by applying the 2007 International Working Group response criteria. PBMCs from the trial were collected at three points: immediately before nivolumab initiation (C1D1), and during therapy at cycle 2 day 1 and cycle 4 day 1. Peripheral blood was collected in 8 mL Vacutainer Cell Preparation Tubes, from which PBMCs were isolated by centrifugation and then cryopreserved.

This clone was seen a handful of times. It has no known antigen specificity. No base qualities exist here, and no much larger clone lies one base off it. The research as a whole found: Patients starting nivolumab less than 1 year after ASCT had lower diversity and were excluded from later analyses to avoid confounding by immune reconstitution. The study was restricted to a single clinical trial cohort, and the causes of repertoire differences, possibly disease activity or prior therapy, were left undefined. Baseline TCR diversity was reported as lower in newly diagnosed patients than in healthy donors, and lower still in relapsed/refractory patients. By C4D1, a significant rise was seen in CD4+ TCR diversity but not in CD8+ TCR diversity (p=0.0027 vs p=0.16), and the rise was most apparent among complete responders (p=0.02). Baseline diversity similar to that of newly diagnosed patients was observed in trial patients achieving complete response, whereas significantly lower diversity was observed in partial responders and progressors.

The chain uses TRBV19 and TRBJ1-4; a weak D assignment points to TRBD1 (6 bases agree). The source was peripheral blood mononuclear cells (PBMCs), collected before the second cycle of nivolumab. This receptor was identified in a human donor with classical Hodgkin lymphoma. The CDR3 has the sequence CASSIGTGLGEKLFF. The base sequence is TGTGCCAGTAGTATTGGTACAGGGCTGGGCGAAAAACTGTTTTTT.